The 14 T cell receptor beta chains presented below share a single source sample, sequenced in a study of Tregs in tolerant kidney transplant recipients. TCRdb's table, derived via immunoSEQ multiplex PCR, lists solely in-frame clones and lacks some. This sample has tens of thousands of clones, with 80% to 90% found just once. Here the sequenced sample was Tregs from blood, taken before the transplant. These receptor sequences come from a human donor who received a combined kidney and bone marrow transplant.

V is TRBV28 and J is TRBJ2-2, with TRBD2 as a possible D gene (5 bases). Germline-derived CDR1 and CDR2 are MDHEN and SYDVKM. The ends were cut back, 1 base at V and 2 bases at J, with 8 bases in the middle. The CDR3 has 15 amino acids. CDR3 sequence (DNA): TGTGCCAGCAGTTTATCGGGGAAAAACACCGGGGAGCTGTTTTTT. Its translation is CASSLSGKNTGELFF.

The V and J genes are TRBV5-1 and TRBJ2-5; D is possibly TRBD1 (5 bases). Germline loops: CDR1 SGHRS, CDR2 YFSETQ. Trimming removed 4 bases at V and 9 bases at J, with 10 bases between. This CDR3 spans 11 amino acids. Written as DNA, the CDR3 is TGCGCCAGCAGCGGGCCCAGGGCCCAGTACTTC. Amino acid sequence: CASSGPRAQYF.

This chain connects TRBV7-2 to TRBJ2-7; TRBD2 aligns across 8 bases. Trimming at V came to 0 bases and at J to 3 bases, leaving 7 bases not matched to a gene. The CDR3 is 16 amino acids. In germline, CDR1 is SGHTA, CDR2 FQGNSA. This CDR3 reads CASSLALFGTSYEQYF. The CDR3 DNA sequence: TGTGCCAGCAGCTTAGCGCTCTTCGGGACTAGCTACGAGCAGTACTTC.

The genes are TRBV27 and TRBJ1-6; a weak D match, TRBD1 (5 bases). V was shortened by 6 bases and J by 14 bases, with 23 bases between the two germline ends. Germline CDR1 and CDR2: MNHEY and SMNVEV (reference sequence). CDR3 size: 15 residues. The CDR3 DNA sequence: TGTGCCAGCAGCTGGGGGGGGTCCCGGGTGAAAACCCTCCACTTT. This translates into CASSWGGSRVKTLHF.

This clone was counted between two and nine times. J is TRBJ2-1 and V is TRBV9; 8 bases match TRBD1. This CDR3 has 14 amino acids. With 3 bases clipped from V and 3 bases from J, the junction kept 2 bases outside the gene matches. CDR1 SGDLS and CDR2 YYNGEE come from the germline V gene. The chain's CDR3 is CASSADRVYNEQFF. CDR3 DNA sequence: TGTGCCAGCAGCGCGGACAGGGTCTACAATGAGCAGTTCTTC. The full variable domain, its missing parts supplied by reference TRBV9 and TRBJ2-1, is DSGVTQTPKHLITATGQRVTLRCSPRSGDLSVYWYQQSLDQGLQFLIQYYNGEERAKGNILERFSAQQFPDLHSELNLSSLELGDSALYFCASSADRVYNEQFFGPGTRLTVL.

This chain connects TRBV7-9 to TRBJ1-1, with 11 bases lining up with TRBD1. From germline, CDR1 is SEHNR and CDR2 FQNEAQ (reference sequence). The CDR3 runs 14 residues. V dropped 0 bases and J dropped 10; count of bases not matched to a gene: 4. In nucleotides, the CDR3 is TGTGCCAGCAGCTTAGCGGACAGGGGGCCGGGAGCTTTCTTT. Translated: CASSLADRGPGAFF.

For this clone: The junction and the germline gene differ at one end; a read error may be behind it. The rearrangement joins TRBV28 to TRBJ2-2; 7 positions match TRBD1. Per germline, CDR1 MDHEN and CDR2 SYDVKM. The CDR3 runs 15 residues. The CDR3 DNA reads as TGTACCAGCAGTTTATCCATGGACAGGCCCGGGGAGCTGTTTTTT. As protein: CTSSLSMDRPGELFF.

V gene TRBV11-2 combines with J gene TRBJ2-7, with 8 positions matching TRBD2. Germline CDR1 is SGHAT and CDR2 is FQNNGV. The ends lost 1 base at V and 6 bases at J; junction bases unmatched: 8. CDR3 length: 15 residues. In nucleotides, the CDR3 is TGTGCCAGCAGCTTAGGGTCGGGAGGGCCTATCGAGCAGTACTTC. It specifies CASSLGSGGPIEQYF. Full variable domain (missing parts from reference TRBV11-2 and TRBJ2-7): EAGVAQSPRYKIIEKRQSVAFWCNPISGHATLYWYQQILGQGPKLLIQFQNNGVVDDSQLPKDRFSAERLKGVDSTLKIQPAKLEDSAVYLCASSLGSGGPIEQYFGPGTRLTVT.

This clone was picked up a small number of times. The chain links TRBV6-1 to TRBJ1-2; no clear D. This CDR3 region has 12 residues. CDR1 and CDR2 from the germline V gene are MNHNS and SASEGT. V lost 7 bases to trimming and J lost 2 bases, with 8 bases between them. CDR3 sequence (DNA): TGTGCCAGCACGACCGGAAACTATGGCTACACCTTC. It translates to CASTTGNYGYTF.

The CDR3 DNA is TGCGCCAGCAGCCAAGAAGGTTACGATGAAGCTTTCTTT. It yields the protein CASSQEGYDEAFF. The chain carries TRBV4-3 and TRBJ1-1; D gene ambiguous. This CDR3 has 13 residues. Germline V CDR1 and CDR2: LGHNA, YSLEER. V lost 0 bases to trimming and J lost 7 bases, with 9 bases between them.

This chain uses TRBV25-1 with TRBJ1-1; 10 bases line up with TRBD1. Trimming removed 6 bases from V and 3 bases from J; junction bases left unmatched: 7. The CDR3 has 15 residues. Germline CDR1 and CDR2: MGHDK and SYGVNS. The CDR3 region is CASRPTGGAYTEAFF. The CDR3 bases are TGTGCCAGCAGGCCGACAGGGGGCGCGTACACTGAAGCTTTCTTT.

CDR3: CASSFLQGNEQFF. In DNA, the CDR3 is TGCGCCAGCAGCTTCCTACAGGGGAATGAGCAGTTCTTC. V and J are TRBV5-1 and TRBJ2-1; 7 bases map to TRBD1. Germline CDR1 SGHRS, CDR2 YFSETQ. J lost 7 bases, V lost 2 bases, and 3 bases had no gene match. The CDR3 length is 13 residues.

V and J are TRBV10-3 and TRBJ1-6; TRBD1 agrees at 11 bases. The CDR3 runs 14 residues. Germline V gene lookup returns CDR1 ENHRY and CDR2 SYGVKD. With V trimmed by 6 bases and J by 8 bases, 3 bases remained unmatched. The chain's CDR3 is CAISPGQGDSPLHF. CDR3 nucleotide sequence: TGTGCCATCAGCCCGGGACAGGGGGATTCACCCCTCCACTTT.

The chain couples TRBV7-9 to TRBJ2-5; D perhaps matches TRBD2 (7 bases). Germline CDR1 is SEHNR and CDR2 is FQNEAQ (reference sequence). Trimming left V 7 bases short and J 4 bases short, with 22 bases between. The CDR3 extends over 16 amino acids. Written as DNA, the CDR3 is TGTGCCAGCATCCGGGGCGGGGCGGGGGCGGCAGAGACCCAGTACTTC. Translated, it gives CASIRGGAGAAETQYF.